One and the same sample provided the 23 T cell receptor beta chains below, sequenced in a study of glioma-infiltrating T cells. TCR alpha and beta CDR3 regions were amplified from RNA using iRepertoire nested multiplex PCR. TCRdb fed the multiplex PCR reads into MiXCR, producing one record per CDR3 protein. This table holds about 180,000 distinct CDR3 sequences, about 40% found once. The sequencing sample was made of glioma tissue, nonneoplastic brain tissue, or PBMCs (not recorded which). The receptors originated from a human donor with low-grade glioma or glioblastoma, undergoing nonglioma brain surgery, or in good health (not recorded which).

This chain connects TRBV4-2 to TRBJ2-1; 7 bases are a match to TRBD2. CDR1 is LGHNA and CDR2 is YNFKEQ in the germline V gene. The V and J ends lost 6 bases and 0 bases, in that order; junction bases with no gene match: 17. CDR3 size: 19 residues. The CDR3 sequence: CASSLAGLGLADSYNEQFF. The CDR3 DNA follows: TGTGCCAGCAGTTTAGCAGGCTTGGGGCTAGCGGACTCCTACAATGAGCAGTTCTTC.

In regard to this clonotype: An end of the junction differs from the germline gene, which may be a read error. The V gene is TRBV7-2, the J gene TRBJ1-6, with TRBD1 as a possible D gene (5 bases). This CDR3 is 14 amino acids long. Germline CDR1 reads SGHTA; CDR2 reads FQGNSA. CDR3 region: CASSIGDRNSPLNF. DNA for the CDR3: TGTGCCAGCAGCATAGGGGACCGAAATTCACCCCTCAACTTT.

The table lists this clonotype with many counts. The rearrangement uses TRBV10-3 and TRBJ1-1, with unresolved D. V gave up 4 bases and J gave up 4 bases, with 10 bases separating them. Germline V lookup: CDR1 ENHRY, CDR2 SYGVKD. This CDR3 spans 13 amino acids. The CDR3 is CAISAERSTEAFF. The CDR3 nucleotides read TGTGCCATCAGTGCCGAGCGGAGCACTGAAGCTTTCTTT.

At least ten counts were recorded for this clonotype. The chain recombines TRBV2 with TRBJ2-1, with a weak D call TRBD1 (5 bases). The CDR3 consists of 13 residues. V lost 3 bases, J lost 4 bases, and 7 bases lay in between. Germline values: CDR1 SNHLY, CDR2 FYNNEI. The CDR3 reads CASSEGLYNEQFF. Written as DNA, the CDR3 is TGTGCCAGCAGTGAGGGGCTTTACAATGAGCAGTTCTTC.

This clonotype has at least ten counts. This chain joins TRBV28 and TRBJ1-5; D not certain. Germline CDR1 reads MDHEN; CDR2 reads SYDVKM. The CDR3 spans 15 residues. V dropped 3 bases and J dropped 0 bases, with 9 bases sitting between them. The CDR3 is CASSFGQSSNQPQHF. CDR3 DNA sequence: TGTGCCAGCAGTTTTGGCCAGTCTAGCAATCAGCCCCAGCATTTT.

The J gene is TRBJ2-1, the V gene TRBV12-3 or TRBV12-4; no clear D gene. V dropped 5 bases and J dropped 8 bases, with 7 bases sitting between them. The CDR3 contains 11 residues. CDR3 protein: CASSRLHEQFF. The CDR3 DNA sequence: TGTGCCAGCAGTCGATTACATGAGCAGTTCTTC.

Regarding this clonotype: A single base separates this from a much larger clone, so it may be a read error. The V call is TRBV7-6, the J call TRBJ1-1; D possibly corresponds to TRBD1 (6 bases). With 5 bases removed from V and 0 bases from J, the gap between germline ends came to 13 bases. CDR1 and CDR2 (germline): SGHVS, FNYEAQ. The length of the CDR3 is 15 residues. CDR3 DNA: TGTGCCAGCAGCCTGGACAGCAATATGAACACTGAAGCTTTCTTT. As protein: CASSLDSNMNTEAFF.

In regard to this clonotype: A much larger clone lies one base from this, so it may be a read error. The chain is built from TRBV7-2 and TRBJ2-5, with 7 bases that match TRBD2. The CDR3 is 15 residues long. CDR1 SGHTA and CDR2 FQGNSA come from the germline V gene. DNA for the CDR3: TGTGCCAGCAGCTTAGTGTGGGGCGGGGGAGAGACCCCGGACTTC. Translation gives CASSLVWGGGETPDF.

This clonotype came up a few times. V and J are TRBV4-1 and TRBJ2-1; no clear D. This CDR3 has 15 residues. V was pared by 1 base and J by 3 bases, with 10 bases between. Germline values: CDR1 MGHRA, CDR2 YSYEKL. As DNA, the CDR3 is TGCGCCAGCAGCCAAGGTATCTGGGACTACAATGAGCAGTTCTTC. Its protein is CASSQGIWDYNEQFF.

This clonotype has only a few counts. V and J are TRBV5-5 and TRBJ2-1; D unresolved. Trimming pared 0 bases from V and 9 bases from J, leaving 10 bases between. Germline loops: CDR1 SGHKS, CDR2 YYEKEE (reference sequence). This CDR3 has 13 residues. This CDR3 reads CASSLVVPGEQFF. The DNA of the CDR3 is TGTGCCAGCAGCTTGGTAGTCCCGGGTGAGCAGTTCTTC.

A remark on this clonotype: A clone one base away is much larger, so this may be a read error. DNA for the CDR3: TGCAGTTCCGCTCCACTAGCGGGAGGGGACGAGCAGTACTTC. This gives the protein CSSAPLAGGDEQYF. The V call is TRBV20-1, the J call TRBJ2-7, with TRBD2 identical over 13 bases. J lost 5 bases, V lost 8 bases, and 9 bases had no gene match. CDR1 and CDR2 (germline): DFQATT, SNEGSKA (reference sequence). The CDR3 has 14 amino acids.

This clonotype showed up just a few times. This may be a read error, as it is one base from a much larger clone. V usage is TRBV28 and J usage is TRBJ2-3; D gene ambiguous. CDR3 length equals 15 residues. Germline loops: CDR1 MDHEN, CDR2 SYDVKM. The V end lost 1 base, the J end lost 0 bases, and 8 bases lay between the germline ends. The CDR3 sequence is CASSLLESSTDTQYF. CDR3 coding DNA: TGTGCCAGCAGTTTATTAGAGTCTAGCACAGATACGCAGTATTTT.

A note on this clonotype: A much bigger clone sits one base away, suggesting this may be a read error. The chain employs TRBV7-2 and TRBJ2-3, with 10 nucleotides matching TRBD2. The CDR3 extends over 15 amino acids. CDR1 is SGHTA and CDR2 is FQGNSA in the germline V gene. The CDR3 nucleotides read TGTGCCAGCAGCTTAATAGCGGGAGGCACATATACGCAGTATTTT. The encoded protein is CASSLIAGGTYTQYF.

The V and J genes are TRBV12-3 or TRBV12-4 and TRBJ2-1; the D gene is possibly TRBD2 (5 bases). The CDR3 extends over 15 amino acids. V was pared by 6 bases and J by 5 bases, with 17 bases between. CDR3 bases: TGTGCCAGCAGCCCTGATGGTAGCGCCCACAATGAGCAGTTCTTC. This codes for CASSPDGSAHNEQFF.

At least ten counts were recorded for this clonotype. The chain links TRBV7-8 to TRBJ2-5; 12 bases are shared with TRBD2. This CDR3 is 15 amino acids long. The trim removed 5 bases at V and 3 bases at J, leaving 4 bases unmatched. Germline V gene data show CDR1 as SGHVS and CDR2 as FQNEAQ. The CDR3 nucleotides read TGTGCCAGCAGCCTGCGGACTAGCGGGAAAGAGACCCAGTACTTC. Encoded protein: CASSLRTSGKETQYF.

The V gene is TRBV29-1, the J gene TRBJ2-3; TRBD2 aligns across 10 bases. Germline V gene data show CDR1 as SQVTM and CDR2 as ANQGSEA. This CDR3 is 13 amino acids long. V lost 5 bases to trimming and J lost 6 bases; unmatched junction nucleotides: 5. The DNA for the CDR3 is TGCAGCGTTTCTAGCGGGGGTGTGGATACGCAGTATTTT. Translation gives CSVSSGGVDTQYF.

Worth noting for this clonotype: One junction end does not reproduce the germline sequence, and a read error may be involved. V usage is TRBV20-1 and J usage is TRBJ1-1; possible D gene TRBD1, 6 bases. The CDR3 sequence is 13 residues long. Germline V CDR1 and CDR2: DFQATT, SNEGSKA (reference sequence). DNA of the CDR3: TGCAGTGCTATAGGTGGGGGCTTCACTGAAGCTTCCTTT. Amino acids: CSAIGGGFTEASF.

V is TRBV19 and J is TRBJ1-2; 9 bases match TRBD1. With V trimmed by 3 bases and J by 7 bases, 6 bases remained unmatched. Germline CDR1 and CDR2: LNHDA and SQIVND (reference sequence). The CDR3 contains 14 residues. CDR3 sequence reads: CASSMEQGATGYTF. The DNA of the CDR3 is TGTGCCAGTAGTATGGAACAGGGGGCGACTGGCTACACCTTC.

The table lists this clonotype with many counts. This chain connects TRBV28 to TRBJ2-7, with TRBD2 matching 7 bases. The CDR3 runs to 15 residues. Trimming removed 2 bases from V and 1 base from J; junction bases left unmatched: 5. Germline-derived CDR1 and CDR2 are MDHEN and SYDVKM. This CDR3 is CASSLRGGISYEQYF. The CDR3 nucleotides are TGTGCCAGCAGTTTACGGGGAGGGATTTCCTACGAGCAGTACTTC.

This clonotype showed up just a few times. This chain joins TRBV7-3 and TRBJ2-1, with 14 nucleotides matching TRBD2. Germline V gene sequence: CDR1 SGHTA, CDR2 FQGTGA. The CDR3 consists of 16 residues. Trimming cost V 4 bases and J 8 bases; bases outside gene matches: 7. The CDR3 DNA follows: TGTGCCAGCAGCTCTACCGGGACTAGCGGGAGTCATGAGCAGTTCTTC. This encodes CASSSTGTSGSHEQFF.

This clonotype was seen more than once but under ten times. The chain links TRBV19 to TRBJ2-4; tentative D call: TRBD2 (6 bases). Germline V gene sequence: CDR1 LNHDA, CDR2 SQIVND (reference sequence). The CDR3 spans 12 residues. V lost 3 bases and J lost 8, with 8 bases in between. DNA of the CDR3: TGTGCCAGTAGTATTGGAGGGCACATTCAGTACTTC. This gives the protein CASSIGGHIQYF.

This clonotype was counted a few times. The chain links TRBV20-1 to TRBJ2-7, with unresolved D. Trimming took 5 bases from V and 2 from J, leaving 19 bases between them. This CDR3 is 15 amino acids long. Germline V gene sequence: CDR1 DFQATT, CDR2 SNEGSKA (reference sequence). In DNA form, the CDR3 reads TGCAGTGCTGGTCCGTCGGTAGCTGAAGCCTACGAGCAGTACTTC. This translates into CSAGPSVAEAYEQYF.

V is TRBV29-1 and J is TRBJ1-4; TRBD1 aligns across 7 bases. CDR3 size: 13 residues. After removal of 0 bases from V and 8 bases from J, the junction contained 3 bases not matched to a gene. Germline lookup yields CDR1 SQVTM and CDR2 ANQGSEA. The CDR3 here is CSVEEGGDEKLFF. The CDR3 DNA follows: TGCAGCGTTGAAGAAGGGGGCGACGAAAAACTGTTTTTT.